This T cell receptor beta chain was sequenced during a study of blood T cell repertoires in COVID-19. Study at large: Nucleic acid was either cDNA or gDNA, and it came from T cells, B-cell-depleted T cells, or PBMCs.

Source study methods: Quantification of nucleated cells was approximated via reference gene primer amplification. Using immunoSEQ multiplex PCR, the repertoire was profiled, and TCRdb retains in-frame clones only, with some absent. The DNA gave D and trimming, while V, J and clone size come from that table. The table lists 150,000 to 180,000 clones, approximately 83% of them singletons. This clonotype was sampled from a woman aged 55-69 years with acute or convalescent COVID-19. Specimen: peripheral blood.

The CDR3 sequence is CASRPDRVGSSNQPQHF. The CDR3 bases are TGTGCAAGTCGCCCGGACAGGGTGGGATCTAGCAATCAGCCCCAGCATTTT. V usage is TRBV12-2 and J usage is TRBJ1-5; the D call of TRBD1 is as the table states it, not checked on the DNA. TRBV12-2 is labeled a pseudogene. The CDR3 is 17 residues long.